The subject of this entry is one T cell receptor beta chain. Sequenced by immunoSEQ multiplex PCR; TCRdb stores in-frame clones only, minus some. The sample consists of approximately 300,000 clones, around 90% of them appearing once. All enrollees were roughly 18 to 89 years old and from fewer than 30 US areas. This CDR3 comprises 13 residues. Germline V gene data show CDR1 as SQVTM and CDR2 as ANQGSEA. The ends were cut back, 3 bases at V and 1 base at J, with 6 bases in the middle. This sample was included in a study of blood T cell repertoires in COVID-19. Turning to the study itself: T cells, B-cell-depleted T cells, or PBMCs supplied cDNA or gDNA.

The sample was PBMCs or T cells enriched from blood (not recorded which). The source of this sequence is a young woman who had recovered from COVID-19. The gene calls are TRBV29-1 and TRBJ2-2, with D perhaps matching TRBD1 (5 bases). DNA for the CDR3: TGCAGCGTTGACAGGGAGAACACCGGGGAGCTGTTTTTT. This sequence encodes CSVDRENTGELFF.